Sequencing of this TCR beta chain was carried out in a study of blood T cell repertoires in COVID-19. Method: immunoSEQ multiplex PCR; TCRdb's copy keeps in-frame clones and lacks some. The sample has around 400,000 clones; roughly four fifths are singletons. Looked up from germline, CDR1 is KGHDR and CDR2 is SFDVKD. This CDR3 region has 14 residues. The V end was cut by 0 bases, the J end by 5 bases, with 7 bases between. This chain uses TRBV24-1 with TRBJ1-5; D not certain. The material sequenced was PBMCs or T cells enriched from blood (not recorded which). The TCR originated in a woman in her fifties or sixties who had recovered from COVID-19. The CDR3 loop is CATSDLSGHQPQHF. The CDR3 nucleotides read TGTGCCACCAGTGATTTGAGCGGACATCAGCCCCAGCATTTT.